The T cell receptor beta chain under discussion was sequenced for a study of T cell repertoires in cytomegalovirus infection. Study overall: HLA-C-restricted CMV epitopes, recently identified, and well-studied HLA-B-restricted ones were used by the study. CMV infection plus the matching HLA type was flagged by public TCR beta signatures. Study-wide results and caveats: Clonotype analysis showed dominance of the ex vivo response by HLA-C-restricted CMV-specific TCR beta clonotypes.

Trimming removed 6 bases at V and 7 bases at J, with 24 bases between. Per germline, CDR1 SEHNR and CDR2 FQNEAQ (reference sequence). The CDR3 spans 16 residues. TCRdb re-derived calls from the reads in MiXCR, one entry per CDR3 protein. The profile shows 700,000 to 950,000 distinct CDR3 sequences, around a third of them singletons. Concerning this clonotype: Its antigen remains unknown.

Material: cultured CD8+ T cells from PBMCs, obtained from culture after CMV antigen stimulation. The receptor was derived from a human donor in good health (CMV status not recorded). Some clones in this sample may be carry-over from other donors' samples. This rearrangement joins TRBV7-9 to TRBJ1-2; D is ambiguous. CDR3 sequence reads: CASREFQLASPGGYTF. Written as DNA, the CDR3 is TGTGCCAGCAGGGAGTTTCAGTTGGCCAGTCCAGGTGGCTACACCTTC.